This T cell receptor (beta chain) came from a study of T cells after yellow fever vaccination. Study summary: Fractions with few cells were prepared using SMART-Seq v4 Ultra Low Input. General study findings and limits: Abundant bulk-population clonotypes could contaminate the FACS-sorted repertoires. Clonotype sharing between CD4 and CD8 compartments was small.

V lost 6 bases to trimming and J lost 0 bases; unmatched junction nucleotides: 9. There are 15 residues in the CDR3. Germline CDR1 and CDR2: DFQATT and SNEGSKA (reference sequence). TCRdb passed the 5' RACE reads through MiXCR, listing each CDR3 protein once. This sample has tens of thousands of distinct CDR3 sequences, with around 7.7% found just once. This clonotype was observed at least ten times. Its antigen is still unknown. This TCR was sampled from a man in his thirties or forties who received the YFV17D yellow fever vaccine. Sequences were derived from CD8+ T cells sorted from PBMCs, sampled on the day of the yellow fever booster vaccination. The chain employs TRBV20-1 and TRBJ2-3; 7 bases match TRBD1. In DNA form, the CDR3 reads TGCAGTGCAACTACAGGGGAATCTAGCACAGATACGCAGTATTTT. Residues: CSATTGESSTDTQYF.